This T cell receptor beta chain was retrieved from a study of identical twins. Findings and limits, study-wide: Where out-of-frame alpha sequences were twin-shared, they showed excess low generation probability. Out-of-frame sharing of TCR alpha in monozygotic twins was underestimated by models. While abundant cord blood beta clonotypes carried fewer insertions, memory repertoires showed no such pattern.

The CDR3 length is 15 residues. Germline V gene sequence: CDR1 LGHNA, CDR2 YNFKEQ. Template switching introduced a universal primer site, and the cDNA bore unique molecular identifiers. TCRdb independently ran MiXCR on the 5' RACE reads; one entry per CDR3 protein. The sample contains 1.5 million to 2 million distinct CDR3 sequences, 32% of which appear only once. This clonotype was seen a few times. The antigen remains unidentified. One junction end disagrees with the germline gene, perhaps due to a read error. The sequenced sample consisted of cord blood. The TCR sequence derives from a newborn girl in good health. The gene calls are TRBV4-2 and TRBJ2-3; the match to TRBD2 covers 8 bases. In DNA, the CDR3 is TGTGCCAGCAGCCAAGTTACTAGCGGCACAGATACGCGGTATTTT. This encodes CASSQVTSGTDTRYF.